These 21 T cell receptor beta chains were all obtained from the same sample, sequenced in a study of blood T cell repertoires in COVID-19. The assay was immunoSEQ multiplex PCR, and TCRdb's table has in-frame clones only and misses some. The table includes over 150,000 clones, 65% to 90% detected once. The sample taken for sequencing was peripheral blood. The receptors stem from a woman aged 55-69 years with COVID-19, enrolled during active disease.

A note on this clone: The same CDR3 is also encoded by other DNA sequences in this sample. V gene TRBV19 combines with J gene TRBJ1-2; 7 bases line up with TRBD1. CDR1 and CDR2 from the germline V gene are LNHDA and SQIVND (reference sequence). CDR3 size: 13 residues. The V segment lost 1 base and the J segment 5 bases; nucleotides outside the gene matches: 1. The CDR3 loop is CASSIAGGYGYTF. The CDR3 nucleotides are TGTGCCAGTAGTATAGCAGGGGGATATGGCTACACCTTC.

This rearrangement joins TRBV5-5 to TRBJ2-5; 9 bases agree with TRBD2. Germline CDR1 reads SGHKS; CDR2 reads YYEKEE (reference sequence). This CDR3 spans 15 amino acids. The V segment lost 6 bases and the J segment 2 bases; nucleotides outside the gene matches: 8. CDR3 in amino acids: CASTRSGGHQETQYF. In nucleotides, the CDR3 is TGTGCCAGCACCCGTAGCGGGGGTCATCAAGAGACCCAGTACTTC.

The chain joins TRBV11-2 to TRBJ1-1, with D hard to call. Trimming removed 5 bases at V and 0 bases at J, with 10 bases between. Germline CDR1 is SGHAT and CDR2 is FQNNGV. The CDR3 loop spans 14 amino acids. The CDR3 protein is CASSPRFVNTEAFF. The CDR3, as DNA: TGTGCCAGCAGCCCCCGGTTTGTGAACACTGAAGCTTTCTTT. The full variable domain, rest sourced from reference TRBV11-2 and TRBJ1-1, is EAGVAQSPRYKIIEKRQSVAFWCNPISGHATLYWYQQILGQGPKLLIQFQNNGVVDDSQLPKDRFSAERLKGVDSTLKIQPAKLEDSAVYLCASSPRFVNTEAFFGQGTRLTVV.

The chain recombines TRBV20-1 with TRBJ1-1, with 7 bases that match TRBD1. In germline, CDR1 is DFQATT, CDR2 SNEGSKA (reference sequence). This CDR3 spans 11 amino acids. V was clipped by 7 bases and J by 1 base; unmatched bases: 0. As DNA, the CDR3 is TGCAGTGACAGGGGGAACACTGAAGCTTTCTTT. As protein: CSDRGNTEAFF.

The chain is built from TRBV5-8 and TRBJ1-3; 7 bases map to TRBD1. Germline V gene data show CDR1 as SGHTS and CDR2 as YDEGEE. The CDR3 extends over 15 amino acids. V dropped 6 bases and J dropped 2; count of bases not matched to a gene: 8. CDR3 sequence: CASTRGTSAGNTIYF. The CDR3 region has the DNA TGTGCCAGCACCAGGGGGACATCAGCTGGAAACACCATATATTTT. The whole variable domain, filled in from reference TRBV5-8 and TRBJ1-3, reads EAGVTQSPTHLIKTRGQQATLRCSPISGHTSVYWYQQALGLGLQFLLWYDEGEERNRGNFPPRFSGRQFPNYSSELNVNALELEDSALYLCASTRGTSAGNTIYFGEGSWLTVV.

The chain combines TRBV3-1 (or the pseudogene TRBV3-2) with TRBJ1-6; tentative D call: TRBD1 (5 bases). CDR3 size: 13 residues. The V gene's germline CDR1 is LGHDT and CDR2 YNNKEL (reference sequence). The V gene lost 4 bases and the J gene lost 17 bases, with 18 bases spanning the gap. As DNA, the CDR3 is TGTGCCAGCAGCCCTGTACTAGCGGGGGAGGTCCACTTT. It codes for CASSPVLAGEVHF.

The chain is built from TRBV9 and TRBJ2-1; 11 nucleotides agree with TRBD2. Germline loops: CDR1 SGDLS, CDR2 YYNGEE. V shed 1 base and J 8 bases; nucleotides not matched to a gene: 8. The CDR3 contains 16 residues. The CDR3 is CASSVRVSGGADEQFF. The CDR3 bases are TGTGCCAGCAGCGTAAGGGTTAGCGGGGGGGCCGATGAGCAGTTCTTC.

This chain joins TRBV30 and TRBJ2-2; D unclear. CDR3 length equals 11 residues. Germline V gene lookup returns CDR1 GTSNPN and CDR2 SVGIG (reference sequence). V was shortened by 4 bases and J by 3 bases, with 3 bases between the two germline ends. CDR3 region: CAWTYTGELFF. The CDR3 bases are TGTGCCTGGACATACACCGGGGAGCTGTTTTTT. The full variable domain, rest sourced from reference TRBV30 and TRBJ2-2, is SQTIHQWPATLVQPVGSPLSLECTVEGTSNPNLYWYRQAAGRGLQLLFYSVGIGQISSEVPQNLSASRPQDRQFILSSKKLLLSDSGFYLCAWTYTGELFFGEGSRLTVL.

The rearrangement links TRBV7-2 to TRBJ1-4; a possible D gene is TRBD1 (6 bases). Germline lookup yields CDR1 SGHTA and CDR2 FQGNSA. This CDR3 comprises 14 residues. V was shortened by 4 bases and J by 8 bases, with 14 bases between the two germline ends. The chain's CDR3 is CASSSGGQAEKLFF. The CDR3 DNA reads as TGTGCCAGCAGCTCGGGGGGCCAGGCAGAAAAACTGTTTTTT.

This chain links TRBV27 with TRBJ1-5; a weak D match, TRBD1 (5 bases). Between the trimmed V and J ends, which lost 3 bases and 4 bases, there was a span of 13 bases. The length of the CDR3 is 15 residues. Germline lookup yields CDR1 MNHEY and CDR2 SMNVEV (reference sequence). CDR3 sequence (DNA): TGTGCCAGCAGTTTTAGGCAGGGTCTGAATCAGCCCCAGCATTTT. Its protein product is CASSFRQGLNQPQHF.

This chain connects TRBV15 to TRBJ1-4, with D possibly being TRBD1 (6 bases). The CDR3 loop spans 15 amino acids. CDR1 LNHNV and CDR2 YYDKDF come from the germline V gene (reference sequence). V gave up 0 bases and J gave up 10 bases, with 15 bases separating them. Here the CDR3 DNA reads TGTGCCACCAGCAGAGATCAACAGGGAGATGGAAAACTGTTTTTT. Amino acid sequence: CATSRDQQGDGKLFF.

The J gene is TRBJ1-5, the V gene TRBV5-6; 8 bases are shared with TRBD1. The CDR3 is made up of 15 amino acids. Germline V gene sequence: CDR1 SGHDT, CDR2 YYEEEE. Losses at the gene ends were 4 bases for V and 5 bases for J; bases not matched to a gene: 8. The CDR3 reads CASSTGDRLDQPQHF. The CDR3 DNA is TGTGCCAGCAGCACAGGGGACAGGTTGGATCAGCCCCAGCATTTT.

The chain carries TRBV2 and TRBJ2-1, with a possible D match to TRBD2 (6 bases). This CDR3 has 16 residues. Germline CDR1 and CDR2: SNHLY and FYNNEI. The V gene lost 4 bases and the J gene lost 2 bases, with 15 bases spanning the gap. The CDR3 region is CASSAGLRMTYNEQFF. The CDR3 DNA sequence: TGTGCCAGCAGTGCCGGACTACGAATGACCTACAATGAGCAGTTCTTC.

V and J are TRBV4-2 and TRBJ2-3, with D maybe TRBD1 (5 bases). The CDR3 has 14 amino acids. Per germline, CDR1 LGHNA and CDR2 YNFKEQ. The germline V and J ends were trimmed by 1 base and 4 bases, with 9 bases remaining between them. CDR3 sequence (DNA): TGTGCCAGCAGCCAAGTGCCAGGGCCAGATACGCAGTATTTT. It specifies CASSQVPGPDTQYF.

The rearrangement joins TRBV3-1 (or the pseudogene TRBV3-2) to TRBJ1-5; 8 positions match TRBD1. The germline V gene encodes CDR1 LGHDT and CDR2 YNNKEL (reference sequence). With V trimmed by 1 base and J by 6 bases, 2 bases remained unmatched. The CDR3 length is 14 residues. The CDR3 sequence is CASSQGTGIQPQHF. CDR3 DNA: TGTGCCAGCAGCCAAGGGACAGGGATTCAGCCCCAGCATTTT.

The gene calls are TRBV6-1 and TRBJ1-1; possibly TRBD1 for D (6 bases). Per germline, CDR1 MNHNS and CDR2 SASEGT. The CDR3 has 16 residues. V was trimmed by 1 base and J by 4 bases, leaving 16 bases between them. In DNA form, the CDR3 reads TGTGCCAGCAGTGAAGACGGGGGGCCCCAGTCCACTGAAGCTTTCTTT. Translation: CASSEDGGPQSTEAFF.

The genes are TRBV30 and TRBJ1-2, with D hard to call. This CDR3 is built from 11 residues. Trimming stripped 3 bases from V and 8 bases from J, with 10 bases between. Germline V lookup: CDR1 GTSNPN, CDR2 SVGIG (reference sequence). The CDR3 reads CAWRVRGGYTF. The CDR3 coding sequence is TGTGCCTGGAGGGTTCGGGGAGGCTACACCTTC. Using reference TRBV30 and TRBJ1-2 for the parts outside the CDR3, the full variable domain is SQTIHQWPATLVQPVGSPLSLECTVEGTSNPNLYWYRQAAGRGLQLLFYSVGIGQISSEVPQNLSASRPQDRQFILSSKKLLLSDSGFYLCAWRVRGGYTFGSGTRLTVV.

This chain links TRBV2 with TRBJ1-1; tentative D call: TRBD1 (6 bases). CDR3 length: 12 amino acids. The V gene lost 7 bases and the J gene lost 6 bases, with 12 bases spanning the gap. The V gene's germline CDR1 is SNHLY and CDR2 FYNNEI. CDR3 protein: CASTREGAEAFF. In DNA, the CDR3 is TGTGCCAGCACCCGGGAGGGGGCTGAAGCTTTCTTT. Complete variable domain (other parts from reference TRBV2 and TRBJ1-1): EPEVTQTPSHQVTQMGQEVILRCVPISNHLYFYWYRQILGQKVEFLVSFYNNEISEKSEIFDDQFSVERPDGSNFTLKIRSTKLEDSAMYFCASTREGAEAFFGQGTRLTVV.

The chain recombines TRBV5-1 with TRBJ1-2; D ambiguous. Per the germline V gene, CDR1 is SGHRS and CDR2 is YFSETQ. Trimming left V 0 bases short and J 2 bases short, with 5 bases between. This CDR3 has 13 residues. Here the CDR3 DNA reads TGCGCCAGCAGCTTGGGGCGGAACTATGGCTACACCTTC. Protein sequence: CASSLGRNYGYTF. The variable domain in full, completed from reference TRBV5-1 and TRBJ1-2, reads KAGVTQTPRYLIKTRGQQVTLSCSPISGHRSVSWYQQTPGQGLQFLFEYFSETQRNKGNFPGRFSGRQFSNSRSEMNVSTLELGDSALYLCASSLGRNYGYTFGSGTRLTVV.

V gene TRBV27 combines with J gene TRBJ1-5, with 7 positions matching TRBD1. Per germline, CDR1 MNHEY and CDR2 SMNVEV (reference sequence). This CDR3 has 12 amino acids. Trimming removed 5 bases from V and 11 bases from J; junction bases left unmatched: 6. The CDR3 sequence: CASSGQDGAQHF. CDR3 sequence (DNA): TGTGCCAGCAGTGGACAGGATGGAGCCCAGCATTTT.

This clone was seen only a few times. The chain employs TRBV27 and TRBJ1-1; unclear D gene. Trimming took off 4 bases at V and 1 base at J, with 7 bases between the two ends. The CDR3 is made up of 13 amino acids. Germline V lookup: CDR1 MNHEY, CDR2 SMNVEV (reference sequence). This CDR3 is CASSWSKNTEAFF. CDR3 coding DNA: TGTGCCAGCAGTTGGAGTAAGAACACTGAAGCTTTCTTT.